A single sample is the source of the 27 T cell receptor beta chains below, sequenced in a study of blood T cell repertoires in COVID-19. Sequenced by immunoSEQ multiplex PCR; TCRdb stores in-frame clones only, minus some. Of approximately 91,000 clones listed, more than 75% are singletons. Sequenced: peripheral blood. These receptors were taken from a man in his 70s with acute or convalescent COVID-19.

Details on this clone: This same CDR3 is encoded by further DNA sequences in the sample. CDR3 coding DNA: TGTGCCAGCAGGCGACAGGGAAACACTGAAGCTTTCTTT. It encodes CASRRQGNTEAFF. J is TRBJ1-1 and V is TRBV6-5; 7 bases align to TRBD1. V gave up 6 bases and J gave up 2 bases; unmatched junction bases: 3. Germline V CDR1 and CDR2: MNHEY, SVGAGI. This CDR3 region has 13 residues.

The V gene is TRBV20-1, the J gene TRBJ1-2; no definite D call. The CDR3 is 11 amino acids. V was shortened by 3 bases and J by 8 bases, with 10 bases between the two germline ends. Looked up from germline, CDR1 is DFQATT and CDR2 is SNEGSKA (reference sequence). The CDR3 DNA reads as TGCAGTGCTAGTCGTGGAGTAGGCTACACCTTC. This encodes CSASRGVGYTF.

This clone was recorded only once. The rearrangement uses TRBV7-3 and TRBJ1-6, with D tentatively TRBD1 (6 bases). This CDR3 region has 14 residues. Trimming shortened V by 4 bases and J by 7 bases, and 11 bases separated the two germline ends. Looked up from germline, CDR1 is SGHTA and CDR2 is FQGTGA. CDR3 nucleotide sequence: TGTGCCAGCAGCTCGACAGGCACAAATTCACCCCTCCACTTT. This gives the protein CASSSTGTNSPLHF.

The V gene is TRBV7-2, the J gene TRBJ2-7, with D perhaps matching TRBD1 (6 bases). The CDR3 is 15 amino acids. V dropped 1 base and J dropped 0 bases, with 10 bases sitting between them. The germline gives CDR1 SGHTA, CDR2 FQGNSA. The CDR3 protein is CASSLDGGASYEQYV. The CDR3 DNA reads as TGTGCCAGCAGCTTAGATGGGGGCGCCTCCTACGAGCAGTACGTC.

This sequence joins TRBV19 and TRBJ2-2, with 7 nucleotides matching TRBD1. V lost 5 bases, J lost 0 bases, and 9 bases stayed unmatched. Germline CDR1 LNHDA, CDR2 SQIVND (reference sequence). The CDR3 consists of 17 residues. CDR3 amino acids: CASSSPRTGTNTGELFF. In nucleotides, the CDR3 is TGTGCCAGTAGTTCCCCGCGGACAGGAACGAACACCGGGGAGCTGTTTTTT.

CDR3 region: CASSSGTSGWEQYF. In DNA, the CDR3 is TGTGCCAGCAGCTCCGGGACTAGCGGGTGGGAGCAGTACTTC. The J gene is TRBJ2-7, the V gene TRBV7-2; 12 nucleotides agree with TRBD2. Germline lookup yields CDR1 SGHTA and CDR2 FQGNSA. This CDR3 is 14 amino acids long. Trimming at V came to 4 bases and at J to 7 bases, leaving 5 bases not matched to a gene.

The rearrangement joins TRBV11-2 to TRBJ2-1; 9 nucleotides align to TRBD2. After removal of 3 bases from V and 5 bases from J, the junction contained 8 bases not matched to a gene. In germline, CDR1 is SGHAT, CDR2 FQNNGV. The CDR3 is made up of 16 amino acids. The CDR3 loop reads CASSFRGSGSDNEQFF. For the CDR3, the DNA is TGTGCCAGCAGCTTTAGAGGTAGCGGGAGTGACAATGAGCAGTTCTTC.

V and J are TRBV14 and TRBJ1-1; TRBD1 might be the D (5 bases). The CDR3 has 17 residues. Germline V gives CDR1 SGHDN, CDR2 FVKESK. Trimming shortened V by 4 bases and J by 4 bases, and 22 bases separated the two germline ends. The CDR3 spells CASSLTRQMAFATEAFF. CDR3 bases: TGTGCCAGCAGCCTAACGAGACAGATGGCCTTCGCCACTGAAGCTTTCTTT.

This chain connects TRBV2 to TRBJ2-2; D not resolved. V was pared by 4 bases and J by 4 bases, with 10 bases between. Per the germline V gene, CDR1 is SNHLY and CDR2 is FYNNEI. The CDR3 is 14 amino acids. The CDR3 DNA follows: TGTGCCAGCAGTGTAATAAGAGTCACCGGGGAGCTGTTTTTT. Amino acid sequence: CASSVIRVTGELFF.

The chain recombines TRBV24-1 with TRBJ1-2; weak D call: TRBD1 (5 bases). Germline assignment: CDR1 KGHDR and CDR2 SFDVKD. Trimming left V 4 bases short and J 8 bases short, with 19 bases between. CDR3 size: 15 residues. The DNA for the CDR3 is TGTGCCACCAGTGACCAATCAGGGTTTCCGCACGGCTACACCTTC. Translation gives CATSDQSGFPHGYTF.

This chain joins TRBV28 and TRBJ1-5; D gene ambiguous. V was trimmed by 2 bases and J by 1 base, leaving 12 bases between them. The CDR3 is made up of 16 amino acids. CDR1 and CDR2 from the germline V gene are MDHEN and SYDVKM. Here the CDR3 reads CASSLGRGRSNQPQHF. CDR3 DNA: TGTGCCAGCAGTTTAGGCCGGGGAAGGAGCAATCAGCCCCAGCATTTT.

The CDR3 loop is CASSFGRRGSQPQHF. The CDR3 coding sequence is TGTGCCAGCAGTTTCGGGCGGCGGGGCTCTCAGCCCCAGCATTTT. The chain has TRBV28 and TRBJ1-5; D may be TRBD1 (5 bases). Looked up from germline, CDR1 is MDHEN and CDR2 is SYDVKM. The CDR3 totals 15 residues. Trimming cost V 3 bases and J 6 bases, with 15 bases left between them.

The chain has TRBV7-8 and TRBJ1-5; D not resolved. V was pared by 2 bases and J by 0 bases, with 5 bases between. This CDR3 region has 14 residues. CDR1 SGHVS and CDR2 FQNEAQ come from the germline V gene. CDR3 nucleotide sequence: TGTGCCAGCAGCTTATCAAATAGCAATCAGCCCCAGCATTTT. Translated, it gives CASSLSNSNQPQHF.

For the CDR3, the DNA is TGTGCCAGCAGTGAAAACGGCAGGATGAACACTGAAGCTTTCTTT. This encodes CASSENGRMNTEAFF. The J gene is TRBJ1-1, the V gene TRBV6-1, with D uncertain. The CDR3 covers 15 residues. V dropped 2 bases and J dropped 0 bases, with 10 bases sitting between them. Germline CDR1 and CDR2: MNHNS and SASEGT.

For this clone: The sample holds other DNA sequences that translate to the same CDR3. The rearrangement links TRBV5-6 to TRBJ1-2, with 7 bases identical to TRBD1. The CDR3 loop spans 13 amino acids. Germline trimming cut 4 bases from V and 5 bases from J; bases unmatched to any gene: 5. CDR1 SGHDT and CDR2 YYEEEE come from the germline V gene. CDR3 DNA: TGTGCCAGCAGCCCGGGGACAGCATATGGCTACACCTTC. Translated: CASSPGTAYGYTF.

The chain employs TRBV18 and TRBJ2-3; 7 bases align to TRBD2. The CDR3 spans 15 residues. The V gene end was trimmed by 3 bases and the J gene end by 0 bases; junction bases not matched to a gene: 3. From germline, CDR1 is KGHSH and CDR2 LQKENI. CDR3 in amino acids: CASSPGGFSTDTQYF. Here the CDR3 DNA reads TGTGCCAGCTCACCCGGGGGGTTTAGCACAGATACGCAGTATTTT.

There are a few counts of this clone. V is TRBV7-9 and J is TRBJ2-7; a weak D match, TRBD1 (7 bases). There are 13 residues in the CDR3. Germline values: CDR1 SEHNR, CDR2 FQNEAQ (reference sequence). The V end lost 4 bases, the J end lost 9 bases, and 16 bases lay between the germline ends. The CDR3 DNA follows: TGTGCCAGCAGCTGGCGGGACAGCGGACCGCAGTACTTC. Protein sequence: CASSWRDSGPQYF.

This rearrangement joins TRBV6-6 to TRBJ1-6, with D maybe TRBD1 (6 bases). This CDR3 comprises 14 residues. V lost 5 bases and J 9 bases, leaving 14 bases between the germline ends. Germline V gene data show CDR1 as MNHNY and CDR2 as SVGAGI (reference sequence). This chain's CDR3 is CASSLTGMGSPLHF. The CDR3 nucleotides read TGTGCCAGCAGTCTTACAGGGATGGGTTCACCCCTCCACTTT.

This clone was counted once. The chain is built from TRBV10-2 and TRBJ1-1; 7 bases fit TRBD1. CDR1 and CDR2 from the germline V gene are WSHSY and SAAADI. Losses at the gene ends were 6 bases for V and 5 bases for J; bases not matched to a gene: 9. The CDR3 is made up of 14 amino acids. The CDR3 DNA sequence: TGCGCCAGCAGAAGGGGGCTAGGGCTTACTGAAGCTTTCTTT. It codes for CASRRGLGLTEAFF.

The J gene is TRBJ1-2, the V gene TRBV5-8; D is unclear. Trimming took 0 bases from V and 5 from J, leaving 14 bases between them. This CDR3 region has 15 residues. CDR1 and CDR2 (germline): SGHTS, YDEGEE. Here the CDR3 DNA reads TGTGCCAGCAGCTTGGGAAGGAGAGTTGAGTATGGCTACACCTTC. Translated, it gives CASSLGRRVEYGYTF.

The chain recombines TRBV6-1 with TRBJ1-6, with 8 positions matching TRBD1. The CDR3 spans 18 residues. The V gene's germline CDR1 is MNHNS and CDR2 SASEGT. V gave up 2 bases and J gave up 7 bases; unmatched junction bases: 13. CDR3 sequence: CASSERMGQERKNSPLHF. CDR3 nucleotide sequence: TGTGCCAGCAGTGAACGAATGGGACAGGAGAGAAAAAATTCACCCCTCCACTTT.

The chain combines TRBV5-5 with TRBJ2-3; D is perhaps TRBD2 (5 bases). Germline CDR1 SGHKS, CDR2 YYEKEE (reference sequence). The CDR3 spans 14 residues. Trimming shortened V by 0 bases and J by 8 bases, and 13 bases separated the two germline ends. The CDR3 region has the DNA TGTGCCAGCAGCTTGGTTGTGAGGGCTGGTACGCAGTATTTT. Its protein product is CASSLVVRAGTQYF.

The chain uses TRBV24-1 and TRBJ2-1, with D possibly being TRBD2 (5 bases). Germline CDR1 is KGHDR and CDR2 is SFDVKD. The CDR3 length is 12 residues. V shed 9 bases and J shed 6 bases, with 11 bases lying between them. CDR3 sequence reads: CATLGAGNEQFF. For the CDR3, the DNA is TGTGCCACCCTCGGTGCGGGCAATGAGCAGTTCTTC.

The chain links TRBV5-4 to TRBJ1-2; 9 bases are a match to TRBD1. The CDR3 consists of 14 residues. Germline CDR1 SGHNT, CDR2 YYREEE (reference sequence). V trimming: 4 bases; J trimming: 1 base; junction bases outside the gene matches: 2. CDR3 sequence: CASSGTGHNYGYTF. CDR3 bases: TGTGCCAGCAGCGGGACAGGGCATAACTATGGCTACACCTTC.

The chain employs TRBV6-5 and TRBJ2-3; no definite D call. The CDR3 totals 14 residues. V lost 5 bases and J 5 bases, leaving 14 bases between the germline ends. The germline CDR1 and CDR2 sequences are MNHEY and SVGAGI. The CDR3 region is CASSKLSSRDTQYF. The CDR3 region has the DNA TGTGCCAGCAGTAAACTATCTTCTAGAGATACGCAGTATTTT.

This chain links TRBV19 with TRBJ1-5, with 10 bases aligning to TRBD1. This CDR3 has 16 amino acids. V shed 4 bases and J 5 bases; nucleotides not matched to a gene: 8. Looked up from germline, CDR1 is LNHDA and CDR2 is SQIVND (reference sequence). DNA of the CDR3: TGTGCCAGTAGTACATCGCGGACAGGGGGTTATCAGCCCCAGCATTTT. Residues: CASSTSRTGGYQPQHF.

The chain carries TRBV29-1 and TRBJ1-1; maybe TRBD1 (6 bases). Germline CDR1 SQVTM, CDR2 ANQGSEA. The CDR3 runs to 14 residues. V dropped 7 bases and J dropped 4 bases, with 19 bases sitting between them. CDR3 coding DNA: TGCAGCGGCGCCTTTACAGGGACGAGCACTGAAGCTTTCTTT. Its translation is CSGAFTGTSTEAFF.